This T cell receptor (beta chain) was sequenced for a study of naive and memory T cell subsets. Study conclusions and caveats: Naive and memory subsets had different power law exponents for TCR abundance. RNA-based TCR counts may shift with T cell activation and differentiation.

The CDR3 spans 12 residues. The V end lost 5 bases, the J end lost 2 bases, and 6 bases lay between the germline ends. Looked up from germline, CDR1 is SGHTA and CDR2 is FQGNSA. Two oligonucleotides, mixed equimolar, formed the beta constant-region primer covering TRBC1 and TRBC2. TCRdb recomputed calls from the UMI-ligation and nested PCR reads with MiXCR, one row per CDR3 protein. The table lists roughly 98,000 distinct CDR3 sequences, about 6.5% of them singletons. Notes on this clonotype: Its target is unknown. A much more abundant neighbour one base away suggests this may be a read error.

Sequenced input: central memory CD4+ T cells from blood. The chain has TRBV7-2 and TRBJ1-1; D not certain. This receptor was obtained from a human donor in good health. The CDR3 nucleotides are TGTGCCAGCAGCCGGTTCAACACTGAAGCTTTCTTT. Translated: CASSRFNTEAFF. The full variable domain, with the rest looked up from reference TRBV7-2 and TRBJ1-1, is GAGVSQSPSNKVTEKGKDVELRCDPISGHTALYWYRQSLGQGLEFLIYFQGNSAPDKSGLPSDRFSAERTGGSVSTLTIQRTQQEDSAVYLCASSRFNTEAFFGQGTRLTVV.